Listed here are 5 T cell receptor beta chains from one sample, sequenced in a study of CD8 T cells in Susac syndrome. cDNA came from 0.5 to 1 ug RNA primed by random hexamers. One entry per CDR3 protein results from TCRdb running MiXCR on the immunoSEQ multiplex PCR reads. Altogether 80,000 to 95,000 distinct CDR3 sequences are present, about 93% being singletons, with the ten largest covering roughly 1%. Sequences were obtained from CD8+ T cells from PBMCs. Receptors were obtained from a human donor with Susac syndrome.

The V gene is TRBV20-1, the J gene TRBJ2-7, with a weak D call TRBD2 (6 bases). The CDR3 contains 14 residues. Germline CDR1 is DFQATT and CDR2 is SNEGSKA (reference sequence). The ends were cut back, 7 bases at V and 6 bases at J, with 22 bases in the middle. Here the CDR3 DNA reads TGCAGTGTCGGGAAGGAGGGTAGAATGAGCGAGCAGTACTTC. This codes for CSVGKEGRMSEQYF.

The chain combines TRBV4-3 with TRBJ2-7; no definite D call. This CDR3 has 16 residues. V was cut by 0 bases and J by 0 bases, with 12 bases left in between. Looked up from germline, CDR1 is LGHNA and CDR2 is YSLEER. This CDR3 is CASSQDVSRYSYEQYF. The CDR3 bases are TGCGCCAGCAGCCAAGATGTATCCCGATACTCCTACGAGCAGTACTTC.

The chain carries TRBV7-8 and TRBJ2-1; possible D gene TRBD1, 7 bases. CDR3 size: 14 residues. In germline, CDR1 is SGHVS, CDR2 FQNEAQ. V shed 1 base and J shed 6 bases, with 10 bases lying between them. CDR3 nucleotide sequence: TGTGCCAGCAGCTTAGACCAGGGGGGCAATGAGCAGTTCTTC. Its translation is CASSLDQGGNEQFF. Looking up the rest from reference TRBV7-8 and TRBJ2-1 gives the full variable domain: GAGVSQSPRYKVAKRGQDVALRCDPISGHVSLFWYQQALGQGPEFLTYFQNEAQLDKSGLPSDRFFAERPEGSVSTLKIQRTQQEDSAVYLCASSLDQGGNEQFFGPGTRLTVL.

The table lists this clonotype with a few counts. The rearrangement uses TRBV7-9 and TRBJ2-1; D is possibly TRBD2 (5 bases). Looked up from germline, CDR1 is SEHNR and CDR2 is FQNEAQ (reference sequence). The CDR3 is made up of 12 amino acids. Trimming removed 4 bases from V and 6 bases from J, with 7 bases in between. This CDR3 reads CASSWSGNEQFF. Written as DNA, the CDR3 is TGTGCCAGCAGCTGGAGCGGCAATGAGCAGTTCTTC.

The chain links TRBV13 to TRBJ1-2, with D maybe TRBD1 (6 bases). The V end was cut by 5 bases, the J end by 1 base, with 20 bases between. CDR3 size: 17 residues. Germline CDR1 is PRHDT and CDR2 is FYEKMQ (reference sequence). CDR3 in amino acids: CASSPQNEGVGNYGYTF. The CDR3 DNA reads TGTGCCAGCAGCCCGCAAAATGAGGGGGTCGGTAACTATGGCTACACCTTC.